This TCR beta chain stems from a study of T cells expressing NK-cell markers. Study context: Seven HCMV-seropositive donors and one seronegative donor made up the eight sequenced donors. Notes on the study in general: In five or six donors, dominant NKG2C+ clonotypes were roughly 1.0-7.0% of CD8+ T cells. Questions lingered over whether expanded NKG2C+ T cell clones were HCMV-specific.

CDR1 and CDR2 from the germline V gene are DFQATT and SNEGSKA (reference sequence). The CDR3 has 13 residues. Of note for this clonotype: Its antigen remains unidentified.

TCRdb reprocessed the 5' RACE reads, keeping one entry per CDR3 protein, no DNA. Its table lists some 460,000 distinct CDR3 sequences. J is TRBJ1-1 and V is TRBV20-1; the TCRdb call, TRBD1, lacks DNA for checking. The receptor was isolated from a woman aged 50 to 60 in good health. Material: blood T cells: a sorted CD56 or NKG2C T cell subset, CD4+ or CD8+ T cells, or bulk PBMC T cells (not recorded which). The CDR3 reads CSAAGQMNTEAFF.